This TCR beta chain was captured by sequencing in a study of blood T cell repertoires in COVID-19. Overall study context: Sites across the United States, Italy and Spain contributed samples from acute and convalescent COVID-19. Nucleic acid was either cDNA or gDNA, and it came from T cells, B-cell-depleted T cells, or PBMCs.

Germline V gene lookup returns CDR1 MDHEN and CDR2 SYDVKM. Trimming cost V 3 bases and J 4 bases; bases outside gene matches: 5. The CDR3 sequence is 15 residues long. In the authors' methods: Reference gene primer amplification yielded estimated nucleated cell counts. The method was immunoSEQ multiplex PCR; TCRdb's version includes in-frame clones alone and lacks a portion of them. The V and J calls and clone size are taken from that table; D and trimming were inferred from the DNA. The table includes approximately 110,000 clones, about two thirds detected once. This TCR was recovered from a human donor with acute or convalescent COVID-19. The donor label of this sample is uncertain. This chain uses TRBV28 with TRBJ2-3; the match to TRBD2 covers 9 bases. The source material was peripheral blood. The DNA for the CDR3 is TGTGCCAGCAGTTTTCTGGCGGGGGGGCCAGATACGCAGTATTTT. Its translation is CASSFLAGGPDTQYF.